These 8 T cell receptor beta chains were all obtained from the same sample, sequenced in a study of blood T cell repertoires in COVID-19. Clones were read by immunoSEQ multiplex PCR, and TCRdb kept only the in-frame ones, dropping some. The table records some 260,000 clones, approximately 79% of them present only once. Sequenced: peripheral blood. Receptors were obtained from a middle-aged woman with active or convalescent COVID-19.

V is TRBV5-5 and J is TRBJ2-5; D possibly corresponds to TRBD2 (6 bases). This CDR3 has 16 residues. Germline loops: CDR1 SGHKS, CDR2 YYEKEE (reference sequence). The V gene lost 2 bases and the J gene lost 4 bases, with 18 bases spanning the gap. CDR3 residues: CASSFGVAEATETQYF. The CDR3 coding sequence is TGTGCCAGCAGCTTTGGCGTAGCGGAGGCTACAGAGACCCAGTACTTC.

The genes are TRBV25-1 and TRBJ1-1; the D is unclear. Germline loops: CDR1 MGHDK, CDR2 SYGVNS. This CDR3 region has 13 residues. V dropped 8 bases and J dropped 1 base, with 11 bases sitting between them. CDR3 sequence: CASGASGNTEAFF. CDR3 coding DNA: TGTGCCAGCGGAGCGTCCGGGAACACTGAAGCTTTCTTT.

This rearrangement joins TRBV28 to TRBJ2-1, with 7 bases matching TRBD1. J lost 4 bases, V lost 6 bases, and 6 bases had no gene match. Germline V gene data show CDR1 as MDHEN and CDR2 as SYDVKM. CDR3 length equals 14 residues. The CDR3 protein is CASSPRQGYNEQFF. The CDR3 bases are TGTGCCAGCAGCCCTCGACAGGGATACAATGAGCAGTTCTTC.

J is TRBJ1-2 and V is TRBV19; 12 nucleotides agree with TRBD1. The CDR3 spans 16 residues. The V segment lost 1 base and the J segment 3 bases; nucleotides outside the gene matches: 3. Germline CDR1 reads LNHDA; CDR2 reads SQIVND (reference sequence). Written as DNA, the CDR3 is TGTGCCAGTAGTATAGGGGGGACAGGGGGCGACTATGGCTACACCTTC. It specifies CASSIGGTGGDYGYTF.

V is TRBV11-3 and J is TRBJ2-3, with 7 bases aligning to TRBD1. CDR1 is SGHNT and CDR2 is YENEEA in the germline V gene. The CDR3 has 14 residues. J gave up 4 bases and V 4 bases, and 5 bases lay outside the gene matches. In DNA form, the CDR3 reads TGTGCCAGCAGCTCCCGGACAGGTTCAGATACGCAGTATTTT. Its protein product is CASSSRTGSDTQYF.

Here the CDR3 DNA reads TGTGCCAGCAGTGCCCTCCGGGGTAGCGGGGTCCTGCCCTACGAGCAGTACTTC. It yields the protein CASSALRGSGVLPYEQYF. The chain is built from TRBV6-1 and TRBJ2-7; 8 nucleotides agree with TRBD2. The CDR3 runs to 18 residues. From germline, CDR1 is MNHNS and CDR2 SASEGT. Trimming at V came to 4 bases and at J to 2 bases, leaving 16 bases not matched to a gene.

V usage is TRBV12-3 or TRBV12-4 and J usage is TRBJ1-2; D not certain. V lost 4 bases, J lost 8 bases, and 11 bases lay in between. The CDR3 is 12 amino acids. Here the CDR3 reads CASSSTLGGYTF. The CDR3 DNA sequence: TGTGCCAGCAGTTCGACCTTGGGCGGCTACACCTTC.

CDR3 nucleotides: TGTGCCAGCAGCGGCGGACAGGGGGCTTCACCCCTCCACTTT. It yields the protein CASSGGQGASPLHF. The chain links TRBV2 to TRBJ1-6; 11 bases agree with TRBD1. Germline CDR1 reads SNHLY; CDR2 reads FYNNEI. Trimming removed 6 bases from V and 9 bases from J; junction bases left unmatched: 4. This CDR3 comprises 14 residues.